This T cell receptor beta chain was captured in a study of blood T cell repertoires in COVID-19. The wider study: Samples representing acute and convalescent COVID-19 were sourced from the United States, Italy and Spain.

Authors' analysis steps: Estimates of nucleated cell counts were drawn from the amplification of reference gene primers. Here immunoSEQ multiplex PCR was the method, and the copy in TCRdb shows in-frame clones only, minus some. That table is the source of V, J and clone size, and D and trimming were worked out from the DNA. The sample records about 240,000 clones, approximately 90% being singletons. Germline V CDR1 and CDR2: ENHRY, SYGVKD. The CDR3 is 15 residues long. Deletions cut 7 bases from V and 8 bases from J, with 23 bases between. The V gene is TRBV10-3, the J gene TRBJ1-2; tentative D call: TRBD1 (5 bases). This TCR came from a woman between 25 and 40 years old with acute COVID-19. Material: PBMCs or T cells enriched from blood (not recorded which). The CDR3 DNA reads as TGTGCCATCACCATGGAGTCCGGGACCGCGGGGGGCTACACCTTC. This encodes CAITMESGTAGGYTF.